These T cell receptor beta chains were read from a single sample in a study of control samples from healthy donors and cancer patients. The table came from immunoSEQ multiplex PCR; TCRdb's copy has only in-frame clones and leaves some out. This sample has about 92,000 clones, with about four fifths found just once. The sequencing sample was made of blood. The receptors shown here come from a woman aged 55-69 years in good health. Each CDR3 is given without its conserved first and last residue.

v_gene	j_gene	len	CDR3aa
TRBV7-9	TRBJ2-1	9	ASSFSDEQF
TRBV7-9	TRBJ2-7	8	ASRAYEQY
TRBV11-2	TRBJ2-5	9	AGGGQETQY
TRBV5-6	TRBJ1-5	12	ASSLSGATQPQH
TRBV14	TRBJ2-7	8	ASSRYEQY
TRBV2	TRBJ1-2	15	ASTRTSGTASYYGYT
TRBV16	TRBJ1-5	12	ASSQGTGANPQH
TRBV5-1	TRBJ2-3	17	ASSLPGLAGGSFTDTQY
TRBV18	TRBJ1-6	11	ASSPGGISPLH
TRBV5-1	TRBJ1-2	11	ASTLGTSYGYT
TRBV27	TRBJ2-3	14	ASRIVGTTPTDTQY
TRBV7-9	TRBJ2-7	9	ASSLIYEQY
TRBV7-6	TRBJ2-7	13	ASSLDTGIPYEQY
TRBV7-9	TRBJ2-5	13	ASSPPSREGETQY
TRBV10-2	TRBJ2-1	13	ASRGGGAVFDEQF
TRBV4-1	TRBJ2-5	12	ASSQGQNKETQY
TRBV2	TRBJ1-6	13	ASSWGQGGNSPLH
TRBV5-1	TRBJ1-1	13	ASRRFRDLRWEAF
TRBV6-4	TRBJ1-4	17	ASSDPGTGRTVTGEKLF
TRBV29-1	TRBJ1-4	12	SVEAGTGVEKLF
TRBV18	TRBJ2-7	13	ASSPILVSNYEQY
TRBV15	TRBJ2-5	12	ATSRDSVQETQY
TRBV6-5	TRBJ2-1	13	ASSYSGSSYNEQF
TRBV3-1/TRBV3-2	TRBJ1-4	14	ASSQTKGATNEKLF
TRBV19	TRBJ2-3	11	ASSIERTDTQY
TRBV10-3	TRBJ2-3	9	ASQMGDTQY
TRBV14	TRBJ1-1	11	ASSQAALTEAF
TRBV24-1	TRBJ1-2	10	ATRQGARGYT
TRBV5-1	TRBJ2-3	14	ASSPSGSASTDTQY
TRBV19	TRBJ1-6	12	ASSMAGRYSPLH
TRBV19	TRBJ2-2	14	ASSQGLAGNTGELF
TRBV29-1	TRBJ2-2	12	SVEGNQDTGELF
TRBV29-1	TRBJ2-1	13	SVGDAGRSYNEQF
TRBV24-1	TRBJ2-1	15	ATSDLGTSGRGNEQF
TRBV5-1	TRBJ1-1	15	ASSRLSGTAMNTEAF
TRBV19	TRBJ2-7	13	ASSIEGAPSYEQY
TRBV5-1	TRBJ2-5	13	ASSSQTGAQETQY
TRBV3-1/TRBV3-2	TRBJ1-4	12	ASSRGLANEKLF
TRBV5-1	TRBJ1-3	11	ASRSFSGNTIY
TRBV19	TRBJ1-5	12	ASTRGPPGQPQH